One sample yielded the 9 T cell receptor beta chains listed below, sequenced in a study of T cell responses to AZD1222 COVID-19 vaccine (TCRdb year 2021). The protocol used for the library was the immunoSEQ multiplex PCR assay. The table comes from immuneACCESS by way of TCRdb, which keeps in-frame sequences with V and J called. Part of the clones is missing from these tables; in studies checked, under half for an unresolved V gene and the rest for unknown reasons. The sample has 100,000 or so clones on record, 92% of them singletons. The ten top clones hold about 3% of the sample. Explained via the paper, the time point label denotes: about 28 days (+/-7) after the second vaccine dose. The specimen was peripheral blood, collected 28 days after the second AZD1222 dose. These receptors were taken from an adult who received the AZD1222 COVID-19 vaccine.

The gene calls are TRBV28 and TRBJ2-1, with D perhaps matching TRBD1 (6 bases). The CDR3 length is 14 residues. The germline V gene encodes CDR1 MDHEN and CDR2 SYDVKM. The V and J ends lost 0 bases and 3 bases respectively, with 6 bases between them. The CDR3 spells CASSLWTGYNEQFF. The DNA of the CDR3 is TGTGCCAGCAGTTTATGGACAGGCTACAATGAGCAGTTCTTC.

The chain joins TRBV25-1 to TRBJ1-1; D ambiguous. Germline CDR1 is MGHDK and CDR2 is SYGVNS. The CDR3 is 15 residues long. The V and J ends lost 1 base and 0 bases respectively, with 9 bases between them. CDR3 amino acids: CASSELGKMNTEAFF. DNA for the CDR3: TGTGCCAGCAGTGAATTGGGGAAAATGAACACTGAAGCTTTCTTT. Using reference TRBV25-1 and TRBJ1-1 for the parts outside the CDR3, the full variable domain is EADIYQTPRYLVIGTGKKITLECSQTMGHDKMYWYQQDPGMELHLIHYSYGVNSTEKGDLSSESTVSRIRTEHFPLTLESARPSHTSQYLCASSELGKMNTEAFFGQGTRLTVV.

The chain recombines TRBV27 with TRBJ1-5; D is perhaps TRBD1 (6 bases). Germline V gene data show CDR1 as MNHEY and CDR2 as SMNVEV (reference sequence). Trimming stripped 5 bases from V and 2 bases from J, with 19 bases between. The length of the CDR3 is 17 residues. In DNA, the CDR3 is TGTGCCAGCAGTCATCGTCCGGGACAATGGGGCAATCAGCCCCAGCATTTT. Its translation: CASSHRPGQWGNQPQHF.

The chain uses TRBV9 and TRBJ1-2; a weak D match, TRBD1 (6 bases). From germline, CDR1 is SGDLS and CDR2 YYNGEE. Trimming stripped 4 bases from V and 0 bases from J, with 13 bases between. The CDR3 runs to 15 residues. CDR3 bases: TGTGCCAGCAGCCCGAGCGGGACAACTAACTATGGCTACACCTTC. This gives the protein CASSPSGTTNYGYTF.

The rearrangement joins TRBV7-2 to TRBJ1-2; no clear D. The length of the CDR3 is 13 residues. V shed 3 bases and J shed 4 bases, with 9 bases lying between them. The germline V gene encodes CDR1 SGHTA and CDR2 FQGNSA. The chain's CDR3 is CASSLGIAYGYTF. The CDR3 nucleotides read TGTGCCAGCAGCTTGGGAATTGCCTATGGCTACACCTTC. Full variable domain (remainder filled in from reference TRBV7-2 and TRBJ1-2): GAGVSQSPSNKVTEKGKDVELRCDPISGHTALYWYRQSLGQGLEFLIYFQGNSAPDKSGLPSDRFSAERTGGSVSTLTIQRTQQEDSAVYLCASSLGIAYGYTFGSGTRLTVV.

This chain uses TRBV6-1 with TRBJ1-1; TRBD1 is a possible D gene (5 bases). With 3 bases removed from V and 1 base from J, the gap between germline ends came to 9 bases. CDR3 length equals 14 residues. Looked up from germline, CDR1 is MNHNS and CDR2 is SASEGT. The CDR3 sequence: CASSDTGTNTEAFF. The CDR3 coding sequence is TGTGCCAGCAGTGATACCGGGACGAACACTGAAGCTTTCTTT.

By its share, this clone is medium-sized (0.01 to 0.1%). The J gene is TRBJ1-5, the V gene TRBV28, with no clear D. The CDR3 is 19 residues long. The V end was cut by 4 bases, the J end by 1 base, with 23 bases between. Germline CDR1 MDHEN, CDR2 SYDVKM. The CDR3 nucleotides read TGTGCCAGCAGTTCGCACCTGCGGAGGGTCTGGTTAAGCAATCAGCCCCAGCATTTT. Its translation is CASSSHLRRVWLSNQPQHF. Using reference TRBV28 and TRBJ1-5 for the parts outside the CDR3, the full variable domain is DVKVTQSSRYLVKRTGEKVFLECVQDMDHENMFWYRQDPGLGLRLIYFSYDVKMKEKGDIPEGYSVSREKKERFSLILESASTNQTSMYLCASSSHLRRVWLSNQPQHFGDGTRLSIL.

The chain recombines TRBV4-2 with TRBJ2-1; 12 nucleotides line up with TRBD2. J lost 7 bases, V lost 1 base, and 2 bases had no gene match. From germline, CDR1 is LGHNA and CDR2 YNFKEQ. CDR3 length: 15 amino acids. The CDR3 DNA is TGTGCCAGCAGCCAAGCTAGCGGGGGGGAGAATGAGCAGTTCTTC. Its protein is CASSQASGGENEQFF.

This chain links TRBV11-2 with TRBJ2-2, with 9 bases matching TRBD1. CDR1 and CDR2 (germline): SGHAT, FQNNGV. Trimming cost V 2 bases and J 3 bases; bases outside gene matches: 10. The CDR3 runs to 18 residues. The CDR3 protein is CASSLRSGTGSDTGELFF. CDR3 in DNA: TGTGCCAGCAGCTTACGGTCCGGGACAGGGTCAGACACCGGGGAGCTGTTTTTT.